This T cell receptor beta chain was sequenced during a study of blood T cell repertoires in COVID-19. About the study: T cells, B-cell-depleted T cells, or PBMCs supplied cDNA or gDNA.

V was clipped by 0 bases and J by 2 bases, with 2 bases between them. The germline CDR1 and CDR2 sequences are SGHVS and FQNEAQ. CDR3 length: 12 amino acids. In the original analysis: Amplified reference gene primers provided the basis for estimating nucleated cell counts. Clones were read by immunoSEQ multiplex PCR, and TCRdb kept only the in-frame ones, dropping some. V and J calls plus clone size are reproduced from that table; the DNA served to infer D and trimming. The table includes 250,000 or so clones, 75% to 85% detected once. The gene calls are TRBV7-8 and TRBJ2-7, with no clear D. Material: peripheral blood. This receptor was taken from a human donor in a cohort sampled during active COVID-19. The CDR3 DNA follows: TGTGCCAGCAGCTTAGCCGCCTACGAGCAGTACTTC. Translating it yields CASSLAAYEQYF.